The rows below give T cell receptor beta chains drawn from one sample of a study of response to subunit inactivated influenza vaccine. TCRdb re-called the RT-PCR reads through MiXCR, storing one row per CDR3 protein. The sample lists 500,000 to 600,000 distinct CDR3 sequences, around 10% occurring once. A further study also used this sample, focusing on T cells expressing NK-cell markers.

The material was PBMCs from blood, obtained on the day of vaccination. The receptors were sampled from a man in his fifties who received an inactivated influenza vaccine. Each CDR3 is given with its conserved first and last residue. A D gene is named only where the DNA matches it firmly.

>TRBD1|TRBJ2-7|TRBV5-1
CASRPTGGVNEQYF
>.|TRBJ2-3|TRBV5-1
CASRPGQTYTDTQYF
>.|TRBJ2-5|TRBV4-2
CASSPEGSDPKTQYF
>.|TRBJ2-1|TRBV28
CASSFPGEWENEQFF
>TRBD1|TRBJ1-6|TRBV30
CAWSFAGGYGSPLHF
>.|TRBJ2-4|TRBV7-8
CASSSRDTVLNIQYF
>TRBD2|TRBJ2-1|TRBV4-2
CASSRRWRRGELNEQFF
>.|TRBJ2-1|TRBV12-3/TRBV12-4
CASSSLGHEQFF
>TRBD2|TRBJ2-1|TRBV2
CASNKAGGVFNEQFF
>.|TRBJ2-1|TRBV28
CASMGSSSYNEQFF
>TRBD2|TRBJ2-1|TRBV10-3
CAISESWTSGYNEQFF
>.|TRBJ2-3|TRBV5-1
CASSRPGGDTQYF
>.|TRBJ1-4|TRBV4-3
CASSRELGDSTNEKLFF
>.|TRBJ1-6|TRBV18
CASSPTTANSPLHF
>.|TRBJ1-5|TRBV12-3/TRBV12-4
CASSLMGGNQPQHF
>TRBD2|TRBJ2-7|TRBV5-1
CASSQGLAGGIGIEQYF
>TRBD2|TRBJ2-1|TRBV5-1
CASSLLAGGLIFNEQFF
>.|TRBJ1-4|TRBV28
CASSSPPEKLFF
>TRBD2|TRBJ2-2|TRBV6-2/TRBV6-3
CASTSGLTTGELFF
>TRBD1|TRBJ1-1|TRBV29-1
CSGTGSNTEAFF
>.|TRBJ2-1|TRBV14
CASSRILGLHNEQFF
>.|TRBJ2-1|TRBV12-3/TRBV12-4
CASSLGGTIEQFF
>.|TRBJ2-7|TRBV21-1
CASSTLGQGPCEQYF
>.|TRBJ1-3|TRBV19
CASSVGGSGNTIYF
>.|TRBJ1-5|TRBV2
CASSEASRPQPQHF
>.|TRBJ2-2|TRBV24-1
CATSDLGRSTGELFF
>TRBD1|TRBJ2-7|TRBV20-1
CSARAPGQGGYEQYF
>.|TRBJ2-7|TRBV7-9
CASSLPQGGYEQYF
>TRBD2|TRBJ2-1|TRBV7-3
CASSLGLAGGGNEQFF
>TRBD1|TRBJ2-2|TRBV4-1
CASSHTPGQGAVELFF
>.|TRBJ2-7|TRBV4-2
CASSQDRVAREQYF
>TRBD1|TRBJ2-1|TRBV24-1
CATSDSLRDRRYNEQFF
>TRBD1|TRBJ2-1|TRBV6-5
CASSYRGQGAYNEQFF
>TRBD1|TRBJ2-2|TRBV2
CASSDRDRVTGELFF
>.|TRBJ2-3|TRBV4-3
CASSQDNGAADTQYF
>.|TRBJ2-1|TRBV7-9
CASKPPGSYNEQFF
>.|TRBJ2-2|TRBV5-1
CASSLSGGRGTGELFF
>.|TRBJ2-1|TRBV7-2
CASSLRSQALNEQFF
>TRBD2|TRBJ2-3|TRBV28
CASSSSGLASTDTQYF
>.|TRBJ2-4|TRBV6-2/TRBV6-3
CASHSWYRRAKNIQYF
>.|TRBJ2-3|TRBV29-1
CSGNRGPSTDTQYF